This T cell receptor beta chain was sequenced in a study of patients and donors after allogeneic stem cell transplantation. One entry per CDR3 protein results from TCRdb running MiXCR on the RT-PCR reads. The table records approximately 150,000 distinct CDR3 sequences, approximately 37% of them present only once. This CDR3 is built from 16 residues. V lost 5 bases and J 4 bases, leaving 18 bases between the germline ends. Germline loops: CDR1 SGHAT, CDR2 FQNNGV. This receptor was identified in a human donor who was either an allogeneic HSCT recipient or a stem cell or donor lymphocyte infusion donor (not recorded which). It is not recorded whose cells these are; they may come from a transplant donor. The V and J genes are TRBV11-2 and TRBJ2-1; TRBD1 is a possible D gene (5 bases). Sequencing used blood, either unsorted or a sorted T cell fraction (not recorded which). For the CDR3, the DNA is TGTGCCAGCAGCCTAAGGTTCAAAGGGGATTACAATGAGCAGTTCTTC. Protein sequence: CASSLRFKGDYNEQFF.